A selection of T cell receptor beta chains follows, all from one sample in a study of blood T cell repertoires in COVID-19. Sequenced by immunoSEQ multiplex PCR; TCRdb stores in-frame clones only, minus some. The table includes under 200,000 clones, about 87% detected once. Sequencing used peripheral blood. The receptors originated from a woman aged 60-75 years who had recovered from COVID-19. Both conserved end residues are part of each CDR3. Each record gives: D gene, J gene, CDR3 length, V gene, clone size, CDR3 DNA, CDR3 protein. A D gene is named only where the DNA matches it firmly. Clone size is given for some rows only: seen once, a few or many times, or a class if the clone is expanded.

TRBD2 | TRBJ2-2 | 15 | TRBV5-1 | NA | TGCGCCAGCAGCTTGAGCCAGCGGGGCTCCCGGGAGCTGTTTTTT | CASSLSQRGSRELFF
TRBD1 | TRBJ2-1 | 13 | TRBV7-8 | NA | TGTGCCAGCAGCTTAGAAAGGGGGCTTGAGCAGTTCTTC | CASSLERGLEQFF
TRBD1 | TRBJ2-3 | 16 | TRBV6-6 | NA | TGTGCCAGCAGTTATCGGACAGGAGCTTCCACAGATACGCAGTATTTT | CASSYRTGASTDTQYF
TRBD2 | TRBJ2-1 | 15 | TRBV29-1 | NA | TGCAGCGCCTTTCCAGCGGGGGGCTCCTACAATGAGCAGTTCTTC | CSAFPAGGSYNEQFF
TRBD2 | TRBJ2-1 | 17 | TRBV5-1 | once | TGCGCCAGCAGCACGTCCGTTAGCGGGGGGGGTTACAATGAGCAGTTCTTC | CASSTSVSGGGYNEQFF
NA | TRBJ1-4 | 18 | TRBV14 | few | TGTGCCAGCAGCCCCCTAGGGAGGTTTGGTTCGCCTAATGAAAAACTGTTTTTT | CASSPLGRFGSPNEKLFF
NA | TRBJ2-5 | 16 | TRBV28 | NA | TGTGCCAGCAGTTCACCCCGTGGGGGCAAGGGAGAGACCCAGTACTTC | CASSSPRGGKGETQYF
NA | TRBJ1-6 | 15 | TRBV11-2 | NA | TGTGCCAGCAGCTTAGTCTTTGGAGGGAATTCACCCCTCCACTTT | CASSLVFGGNSPLHF
TRBD1 | TRBJ2-2 | 16 | TRBV5-1 | NA | TGCGCCAGCAGCAGGACAGGGGAAAGGAGCACCGGGGAGCTGTTTTTT | CASSRTGERSTGELFF
TRBD1 | TRBJ1-1 | 15 | TRBV11-2 | NA | TGTGCCAGCAGCTTACGACAGGGTGGTGGGACTGAAGCTTTCTTT | CASSLRQGGGTEAFF
NA | TRBJ1-1 | 14 | TRBV6-4 | NA | TGTGCCAGCAGCCCAACAGGATGGAACACTGAAGCTTTCTTT | CASSPTGWNTEAFF
TRBD1 | TRBJ1-3 | 14 | TRBV18 | NA | TGTGCCAGCTCTCCCGGGACAGGTGGGAACACCATATATTTT | CASSPGTGGNTIYF
NA | TRBJ1-1 | 14 | TRBV27 | once | TGTGCCAGCAGTGTGGGACTTTTGAACACTGAAGCTTTCTTT | CASSVGLLNTEAFF
TRBD1 | TRBJ1-2 | 11 | TRBV3-1/TRBV3-2 | NA | TGTGCGACAGGGGCTGCCTATGGCTACACCTTC | CATGAAYGYTF
NA | TRBJ2-4 | 14 | TRBV28 | NA | TGTGCCAGCAGTTTAGGAGGGGGGGTTGACATTCAGTACTTC | CASSLGGGVDIQYF
NA | TRBJ2-7 | 12 | TRBV3-1/TRBV3-2 | NA | TGTGCCAGCAGCCAAGTGCCGGGGGAGCAGTACTTC | CASSQVPGEQYF
TRBD2 | TRBJ2-5 | 16 | TRBV4-1 | NA | TGCGCCAGCAGCCAAGGACTAGCGGGGGGGCAAGAGACCCAGTACTTC | CASSQGLAGGQETQYF
NA | TRBJ1-3 | 16 | TRBV11-2 | NA | TGTGCCAGCAGCCTCAGTCATGCCGTGTCGCAGGGGACCATATATTTT | CASSLSHAVSQGTIYF
NA | TRBJ2-3 | 13 | TRBV18 | NA | TGTGCCAGCTCACCACGCGGCACAGATACGCAGTATTTT | CASSPRGTDTQYF
NA | TRBJ1-2 | 16 | TRBV7-2 | NA | TGTGCCAGCAGCTTACTTAGTGAACCGAGCCCCCATGGCTACACCTTC | CASSLLSEPSPHGYTF
TRBD1 | TRBJ1-1 | 15 | TRBV3-1/TRBV3-2 | once | TGTGCCAGCAGCCAGGGTTACAGGGGTAATACTGAAGCTTTCTTT | CASSQGYRGNTEAFF
TRBD2 | TRBJ2-5 | 17 | TRBV11-2 | NA | TGTGCCAGCAGCTTAGTGACTAGCGGGGGCTCACAAGAGACCCAGTACTTC | CASSLVTSGGSQETQYF
NA | TRBJ1-5 | 16 | TRBV4-2 | NA | TGTGCCAGCAGCCAAGATCAGGTATATAGCAATCAGCCCCAGCATTTT | CASSQDQVYSNQPQHF
NA | TRBJ1-6 | 12 | TRBV27 | NA | TGTGCCAGCAGTCCCCTCGCCGGGAGCCTCCACTTT | CASSPLAGSLHF
NA | TRBJ2-1 | 13 | TRBV11-3 | NA | TGTGCCAGCAGCCAAGCGGAGACGAATGAGCAGTTCTTC | CASSQAETNEQFF
NA | TRBJ1-2 | 13 | TRBV5-6 | NA | TGTGCCAGCAGCTTCGACACCCCAGGGGGCTACACCTTC | CASSFDTPGGYTF
TRBD1 | TRBJ2-2 | 13 | TRBV11-2 | NA | TGTGCCAGCAGGCCACAGGGGATCGGGGAGCTGTTTTTT | CASRPQGIGELFF
NA | TRBJ1-5 | 14 | TRBV6-6 | NA | TGTGCCAGCAGTTACACGGGTAGCAATCAGCCCCAGCATTTT | CASSYTGSNQPQHF
NA | TRBJ2-3 | 16 | TRBV19 | NA | TGTGCCAGTAGTATGCTCAAGGGAGCCTACACAGATACGCAGTATTTT | CASSMLKGAYTDTQYF
NA | TRBJ1-4 | 14 | TRBV2 | NA | TGTGCCAGCAGGGACAGAAGTGGAAATGAAAAACTGTTTTTT | CASRDRSGNEKLFF
TRBD2 | TRBJ2-3 | 16 | TRBV3-1/TRBV3-2 | NA | TGTGCCAGCACCCGTATCCGGGGGGGCCGAGCAGATACGCAGTATTTT | CASTRIRGGRADTQYF
NA | TRBJ1-1 | 12 | TRBV28 | NA | TGTGCCAGCAATGGACTGGGATGGGGAGCTTTCTTT | CASNGLGWGAFF
NA | TRBJ2-1 | 13 | TRBV3-1/TRBV3-2 | NA | TGTGCCAGCAGACTCGGGACTTACAATGAGCAGTTCTTC | CASRLGTYNEQFF
TRBD1 | TRBJ1-1 | 15 | TRBV25-1 | NA | TGTGCCAGCAGTCCCCTCGGACAGGGGGACACTGAAGCTTTCTTT | CASSPLGQGDTEAFF
NA | TRBJ2-5 | 13 | TRBV18 | NA | TGTGCCAGCTCACCACGACGGGGAGAGACCCAGTACTTC | CASSPRRGETQYF
TRBD2 | TRBJ2-3 | 16 | TRBV6-2/TRBV6-3 | once | TGTGCCAGCAGTTACAATGAGCGGGGGGCTTCAGATACGCAGTATTTT | CASSYNERGASDTQYF
TRBD1 | TRBJ2-1 | 16 | TRBV19 | once | TGTGCCAGTAGTTCCTCCGGGACAGGGTTTGGCAATGAGCAGTTCTTC | CASSSSGTGFGNEQFF
TRBD1 | TRBJ2-7 | 15 | TRBV19 | NA | TGTGCCAGTAGTACTAAGGGGGACAGCCCCTACGAGCAGTACTTC | CASSTKGDSPYEQYF
NA | TRBJ1-1 | 14 | TRBV7-2 | NA | TGTGCCAGCAGCCCCCACAGGCCGAACACTGAAGCTTTCTTT | CASSPHRPNTEAFF
NA | TRBJ1-2 | 14 | TRBV28 | NA | TGTGCCAGCAGTTCGAGCAGGGGCGCTTATGGCTACACCTTC | CASSSSRGAYGYTF
TRBD1 | TRBJ1-6 | 17 | TRBV18 | NA | TGTGCCAGCTCAACGAACCGACCGGGACAGGGAGGTTCACCCCTCCACTTT | CASSTNRPGQGGSPLHF
TRBD1 | TRBJ2-1 | 14 | TRBV10-3 | NA | TGTGCCATCAGGCGACAGGGGAGTGGCAATGAGCAGTTCTTC | CAIRRQGSGNEQFF
NA | TRBJ1-2 | 13 | TRBV19 | NA | TGTGCCAGTAGTCCTTGGGGGGACCATGGCTACACCTTC | CASSPWGDHGYTF
NA | TRBJ2-1 | 13 | TRBV5-5 | NA | TGTGCCAGCAGCTCCGAAGTGAGGAATGAGCAGTTCTTC | CASSSEVRNEQFF
NA | TRBJ1-4 | 17 | TRBV24-1 | NA | TGTGCCACCAGTGATTTTGTGCCGGGACAAACTAATGAAAAACTGTTTTTT | CATSDFVPGQTNEKLFF
NA | TRBJ1-2 | 16 | TRBV12-5 | few | TGTGCTAGTGGTTTGGCTACGGGGGTTTACAACTATGGCTACACCTTC | CASGLATGVYNYGYTF
TRBD1 | TRBJ2-5 | 17 | TRBV18 | NA | TGTGCCAGCTCACCTTTTTTTCAGACAGGGGGCCAAGAGACCCAGTACTTC | CASSPFFQTGGQETQYF
TRBD2 | TRBJ2-1 | 16 | TRBV29-1 | NA | TGCAGCGTTACCTCCCCGGGGGGAAGTTCCTACAATGAGCAGTTCTTC | CSVTSPGGSSYNEQFF
NA | TRBJ2-3 | 14 | TRBV18 | NA | TGTGCCAGCTCACCACCGGTAGGCACAGATACGCAGTATTTT | CASSPPVGTDTQYF
TRBD1 | TRBJ2-1 | 13 | TRBV30 | few | TGTGCCTGGAGTATGGACAGGGCGAATGAGCAGTTCTTC | CAWSMDRANEQFF
TRBD1 | TRBJ2-7 | 14 | TRBV2 | NA | TGTGCGCTATTGAGGGGACAGGAAACCTACGAGCAGTACTTC | CALLRGQETYEQYF
NA | TRBJ1-1 | 13 | TRBV11-3 | NA | TGTGCCAGCAGCTTAGCGCCCAGCACTGAAGCTTTCTTT | CASSLAPSTEAFF
NA | TRBJ2-1 | 13 | TRBV6-6 | NA | TGTGCCAGCAGCCCCGAGGGCCTGGGTGAGCAGTTCTTC | CASSPEGLGEQFF
TRBD2 | TRBJ2-3 | 16 | TRBV6-4 | NA | TGTGCCAGCAGTGACTCGGCAGCGGGGGTCTCAGATACGCAGTATTTT | CASSDSAAGVSDTQYF
NA | TRBJ2-3 | 16 | TRBV18 | NA | TGTGCCAGCTCACCCAGCGCGATTAGCAGCACAGATACGCAGTATTTT | CASSPSAISSTDTQYF
TRBD2 | TRBJ2-7 | 15 | TRBV18 | NA | TGTGCCAGCTCACCCGGACTAGCGGGGATCAACGAGCAGTACTTC | CASSPGLAGINEQYF
NA | TRBJ2-5 | 15 | TRBV7-2 | NA | TGTGCCAGCAGCTTAGGCACAGCCCGTCAAGAGACCCAGTACTTC | CASSLGTARQETQYF
NA | TRBJ1-1 | 15 | TRBV4-3 | NA | TGCGCCAGCAGCAAAAGCCCTCAGGGGAACACTGAAGCTTTCTTT | CASSKSPQGNTEAFF
NA | TRBJ2-2 | 14 | TRBV19 | once | TGTGCCAGTAGTATTGGTCTAGAGCCCGGGGAGCTGTTTTTT | CASSIGLEPGELFF
NA | TRBJ2-7 | 14 | TRBV27 | NA | TGTGCCAGCAGTTTAGGGACAAGGGGTTACGAGCAGTACTTC | CASSLGTRGYEQYF